Listed below are T cell receptor beta chains from one sample, sequenced in a study of cytomegalovirus exposure and HLA in healthy donors. The table came from immunoSEQ multiplex PCR; TCRdb's copy has only in-frame clones and leaves some out. The table includes about 230,000 clones, about 83% detected once. The sample consisted of PBMCs. These receptors all stem from a human donor in good health. Each CDR3 is given with its conserved first and last residue. A D gene is named only where the DNA matches it firmly. Clone sizes are given selectively: once, few, many, or a class where the clone is expanded.

TGTTCCAGCAGCTGGACTAGCGGGAGGGCCGACACCGGGGAGCTGTTTTTT,CSSSWTSGRADTGELFF,TRBJ2-2,TRBV7-9,-,TRBD2
TGTGCCAGCAGTGAATACACTAGCGGGAGGCTCGACAATGAGCAGTTCTTC,CASSEYTSGRLDNEQFF,TRBJ2-1,TRBV25-1,-,TRBD2
TGCGCCAGCAGCCAAGGCGCGAGCGGGGCCTACAATGAGCAGTTCTTC,CASSQGASGAYNEQFF,TRBJ2-1,TRBV4-3,few,TRBD2
TGTGCCTGGAGCGGACAGGTTTCTGGGGCCAACGTCCTGACTTTC,CAWSGQVSGANVLTF,TRBJ2-6,TRBV30,-,TRBD1
TGTGCCAGCAGCTTTACCCTAATAGCGGGAAGTACCGGGGAGCTGTTTTTT,CASSFTLIAGSTGELFF,TRBJ2-2,TRBV7-2,-,TRBD2
TGCGCCAGCAGCCAAGACCCCGGGACTAGTCAACACAATGAGCAGTTCTTC,CASSQDPGTSQHNEQFF,TRBJ2-1,TRBV4-1,-,TRBD2
TGTGCCAGCAGTTTCGACAGGGCCGGGCGAGTGACGCAGTATTTT,CASSFDRAGRVTQYF,TRBJ2-3,TRBV7-2,-,TRBD1
TGCGCCAGCAGCTTTGGACTAAGCACAGATACGCAGTATTTT,CASSFGLSTDTQYF,TRBJ2-3,TRBV5-1,few,-
TGCGCCAGCAGCGAACCGGTTACGGATACGCAGTATTTT,CASSEPVTDTQYF,TRBJ2-3,TRBV5-1,once,-
TGTGCCAGCAGCCCCGGAGGACAGGGTGTGGAAAAACTGTTTTTT,CASSPGGQGVEKLFF,TRBJ1-4,TRBV28,-,TRBD1
TGTGCCAGCAGTGACTCCCCCCCGGGACAGGGGCACAATGAGCAGTTCTTC,CASSDSPPGQGHNEQFF,TRBJ2-1,TRBV6-4,-,TRBD1
TGTGCCAGCAGTGAATATAGCCTAGTCAACAATGAGCAGTTCTTC,CASSEYSLVNNEQFF,TRBJ2-1,TRBV25-1,-,-
TGCGCCAGCAGTGAGGGGACAGGGGTTCGGGAGACCCAGTACTTC,CASSEGTGVRETQYF,TRBJ2-5,TRBV10-1,-,TRBD1
TGTGCCAGCAGTGTACAGGTTAACTATGGCTACACCTTC,CASSVQVNYGYTF,TRBJ1-2,TRBV2,-,-
TGCGGAGCGTTTATAGAGGGGAGGAACGAGCAGTACTTC,CGAFIEGRNEQYF,TRBJ2-7,TRBV29-1,-,-
TGTGCCAACAGTGGGGTAGCGAGAGGTTCCACCGGGGAGCTGTTTTTT,CANSGVARGSTGELFF,TRBJ2-2,TRBV2,-,-
TGTGCCAGCAGCAGCATGCGGGGGGCTGTTAAGGAATACGAGCAGTACTTC,CASSSMRGAVKEYEQYF,TRBJ2-7,TRBV7-8,-,TRBD2
TGTGCCAGCAAGGAGGAGGCAGGGGGCTCCTACGAGCAGTACTTC,CASKEEAGGSYEQYF,TRBJ2-7,TRBV2,-,TRBD1
TGTGCCAGCACTCTCAGCCCTCGACAGGGGTTCGCTGAAGCTTTCTTT,CASTLSPRQGFAEAFF,TRBJ1-1,TRBV27,-,TRBD1
TGTGCCAGCAGCCTATGGGAGGGGAGGGACACTGAAGCTTTCTTT,CASSLWEGRDTEAFF,TRBJ1-1,TRBV5-4,-,-
TGTGCCAGCAGCTTTTTTGCGGGAGGGCCCCCGGGTGAAGATACGCAGTATTTT,CASSFFAGGPPGEDTQYF,TRBJ2-3,TRBV5-4,few,TRBD2
TGTGCCAGCGGCCTAGGGGGTAACAATCAGCCCCAGCATTTT,CASGLGGNNQPQHF,TRBJ1-5,TRBV28,-,-
TGTGCCAGCAGCTTAACGGGGGTTGGACAGGGGTTTTATAGCAATCAGCCCCAGCATTTT,CASSLTGVGQGFYSNQPQHF,TRBJ1-5,TRBV7-3,-,TRBD1
-,CASSSAPGGSSYNEQFF,TRBJ2-1,TRBV19,few,-
TGTGCCAGCACAAGGGGGGGCTACAATGAGCAGTTCTTC,CASTRGGYNEQFF,TRBJ2-1,TRBV7-9,-,-
TGTGCCAGCAGGCAACTCAGAGGACTAGCGGAATCTACGAGCGAGCAGTACTTC,CASRQLRGLAESTSEQYF,TRBJ2-7,TRBV27,-,TRBD2
TGTGCCATCAGTGGACAGGGATCCTACGAGCAGTACTTC,CAISGQGSYEQYF,TRBJ2-7,TRBV10-3,-,TRBD1
TGTGCCAGCAGTTACTCGGATTCAGGTTCTGGGGAGCAGTACTTC,CASSYSDSGSGEQYF,TRBJ2-7,TRBV6-6,-,-
TGTGCCAGCACCACTGGCGGGGGGCATGGCTACACCTTC,CASTTGGGHGYTF,TRBJ1-2,TRBV27,-,-
TGTGCCAGCAGCGTAGTTCCAGCGGGAGACACCGGGGAGCTGTTTTTT,CASSVVPAGDTGELFF,TRBJ2-2,TRBV9,once,TRBD2
TGTGCCAGCAGCTTTAGGGGTTTCGAAAACATTCAGTACTTC,CASSFRGFENIQYF,TRBJ2-4,TRBV5-4,once,-
TGTGCCAGCAGCGTAGGAGGCCTTCAGGGGTCCTATGGCTACACCTTC,CASSVGGLQGSYGYTF,TRBJ1-2,TRBV9,-,-
TGTGCCAGCAGCCAAGCCCCGGGAACTAGCGGCTACGAGCAGTACTTC,CASSQAPGTSGYEQYF,TRBJ2-7,TRBV4-2,-,TRBD2
TGTGCCAGCAGCCAAGTGACAGCGGGAGCGGGCTCCAATGAGCAGTTCTTC,CASSQVTAGAGSNEQFF,TRBJ2-1,TRBV4-2,-,TRBD2
TGTGCCAGCAGCTTAGCTCCCGGACAGAGCAATCAGCCCCAGCATTTT,CASSLAPGQSNQPQHF,TRBJ1-5,TRBV7-8,once,-
TGCAGCGTTGAAACTGTTCCGGGAGTTGGCACAGATACGCAGTATTTT,CSVETVPGVGTDTQYF,TRBJ2-3,TRBV29-1,-,-
TGTGCCAGCAGCGACGGGTACAGGGAACAAGAGACCCAGTACTTC,CASSDGYREQETQYF,TRBJ2-5,TRBV7-3,-,-
TGTGCCAGTAGTTTTAGCTTACCGGGACTAGCGGGAGTAACCTACAATGAGCAGTTCTTC,CASSFSLPGLAGVTYNEQFF,TRBJ2-1,TRBV19,-,TRBD2
TGTGCCAGCAGTCAAATTACAGGGGGCTCCACTGAAGCTTTCTTT,CASSQITGGSTEAFF,TRBJ1-1,TRBV6-5,-,TRBD1
TGTGCCAGCAGAACTGCACAGTTGGGAGGTTCACCCCTCCACTTT,CASRTAQLGGSPLHF,TRBJ1-6,TRBV27,-,-
TGTGCCAGTAGTACGTCGACAGGGGTTTACAATGAGCAGTTCTTC,CASSTSTGVYNEQFF,TRBJ2-1,TRBV19,-,TRBD1